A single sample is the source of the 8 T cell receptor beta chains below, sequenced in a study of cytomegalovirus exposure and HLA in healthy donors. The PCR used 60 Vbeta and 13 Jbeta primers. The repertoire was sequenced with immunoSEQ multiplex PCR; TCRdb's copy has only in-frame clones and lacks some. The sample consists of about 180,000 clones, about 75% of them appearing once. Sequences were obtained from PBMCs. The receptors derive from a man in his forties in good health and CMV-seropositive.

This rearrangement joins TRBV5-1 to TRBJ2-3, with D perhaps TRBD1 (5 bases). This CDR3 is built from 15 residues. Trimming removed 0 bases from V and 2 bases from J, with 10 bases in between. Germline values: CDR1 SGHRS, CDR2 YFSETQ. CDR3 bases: TGCGCCAGCAGCTTGGCAAGGACAAACACAGATACGCAGTATTTT. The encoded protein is CASSLARTNTDTQYF.

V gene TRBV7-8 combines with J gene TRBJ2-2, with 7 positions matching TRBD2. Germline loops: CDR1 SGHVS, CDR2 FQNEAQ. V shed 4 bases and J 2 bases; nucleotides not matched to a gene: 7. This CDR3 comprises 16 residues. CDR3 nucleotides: TGTGCCAGCAGCTCCCGGGGAGGGTCTAACACCGGGGAGCTGTTTTTT. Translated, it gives CASSSRGGSNTGELFF. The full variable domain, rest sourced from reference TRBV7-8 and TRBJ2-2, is GAGVSQSPRYKVAKRGQDVALRCDPISGHVSLFWYQQALGQGPEFLTYFQNEAQLDKSGLPSDRFFAERPEGSVSTLKIQRTQQEDSAVYLCASSSRGGSNTGELFFGEGSRLTVL.

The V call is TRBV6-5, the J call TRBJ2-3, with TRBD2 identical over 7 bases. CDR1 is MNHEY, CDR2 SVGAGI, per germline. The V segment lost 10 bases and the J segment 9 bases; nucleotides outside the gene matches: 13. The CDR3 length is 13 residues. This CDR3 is CATPRWEGWTQYF. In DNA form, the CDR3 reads TGTGCCACCCCGCGCTGGGAGGGGTGGACGCAGTATTTT.

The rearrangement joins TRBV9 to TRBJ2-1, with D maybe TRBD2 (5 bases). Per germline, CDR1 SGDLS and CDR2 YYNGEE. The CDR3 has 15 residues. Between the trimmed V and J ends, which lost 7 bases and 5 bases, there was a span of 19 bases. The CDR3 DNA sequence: TGTGCCAGCGTTACTGGGGATTCCGGGGACAATGAGCAGTTCTTC. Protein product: CASVTGDSGDNEQFF.

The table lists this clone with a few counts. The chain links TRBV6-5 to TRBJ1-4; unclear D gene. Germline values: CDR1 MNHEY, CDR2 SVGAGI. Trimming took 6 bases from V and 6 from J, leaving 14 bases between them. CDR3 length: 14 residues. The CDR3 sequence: CASRLVFGDEKLFF. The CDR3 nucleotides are TGTGCCAGCAGACTGGTCTTCGGTGATGAAAAACTGTTTTTT.

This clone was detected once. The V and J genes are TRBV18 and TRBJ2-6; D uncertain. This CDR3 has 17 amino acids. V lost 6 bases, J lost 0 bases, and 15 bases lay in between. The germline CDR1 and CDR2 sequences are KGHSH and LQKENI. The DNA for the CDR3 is TGTGCCAGCTCTCGAGGAGTCACCAGCTCTGGGGCCAACGTCCTGACTTTC. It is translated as CASSRGVTSSGANVLTF. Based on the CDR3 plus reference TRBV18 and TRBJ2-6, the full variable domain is NAGVMQNPRHLVRRRGQEARLRCSPMKGHSHVYWYRQLPEEGLKFMVYLQKENIIDESGMPKERFSAEFPKEGPSILRIQQVVRGDSAAYFCASSRGVTSSGANVLTFGAGSRLTVL.

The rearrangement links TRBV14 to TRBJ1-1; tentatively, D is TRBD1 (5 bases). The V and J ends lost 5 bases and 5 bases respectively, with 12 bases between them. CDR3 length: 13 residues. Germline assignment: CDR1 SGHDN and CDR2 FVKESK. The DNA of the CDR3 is TGTGCCAGCAGCTTACGGGGGAGGACTGAAGCTTTCTTT. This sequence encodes CASSLRGRTEAFF.

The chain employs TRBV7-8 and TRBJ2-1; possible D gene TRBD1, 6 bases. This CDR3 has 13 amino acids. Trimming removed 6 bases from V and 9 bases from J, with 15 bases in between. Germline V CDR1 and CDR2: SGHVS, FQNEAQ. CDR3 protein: CASSPLRDIEQFF. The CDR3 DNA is TGTGCCAGCAGTCCGTTAAGGGACATTGAGCAGTTCTTC. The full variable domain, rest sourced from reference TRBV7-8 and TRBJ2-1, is GAGVSQSPRYKVAKRGQDVALRCDPISGHVSLFWYQQALGQGPEFLTYFQNEAQLDKSGLPSDRFFAERPEGSVSTLKIQRTQQEDSAVYLCASSPLRDIEQFFGPGTRLTVL.